Each of the 15 T cell receptor beta chains below was sequenced from the same sample in a study of technical replicates of blood from a few donors. TCRdb's copy holds only in-frame clones and misses some; the assay was immunoSEQ multiplex PCR. The table has approximately 70,000 clones, 85% to 95% seen once. Material for sequencing was T cells isolated from PBMCs. Every receptor here comes from a human donor in good health.

V and J are TRBV29-1 and TRBJ2-5, with D perhaps matching TRBD1 (6 bases). V shed 3 bases and J shed 6 bases, with 14 bases lying between them. This CDR3 spans 13 amino acids. Germline CDR1 and CDR2: SQVTM and ANQGSEA. The CDR3 reads CSVETSGVKTQYF. The CDR3 nucleotides are TGCAGCGTTGAGACCTCAGGGGTAAAGACCCAGTACTTC.

The chain links TRBV5-6 to TRBJ1-1; D is uncertain. This CDR3 spans 12 amino acids. Germline CDR1 is SGHDT and CDR2 is YYEEEE. The ends were cut back, 3 bases at V and 8 bases at J, with 11 bases in the middle. CDR3 sequence (DNA): TGTGCCAGCAGCTCGGACGGAGGCGAAGCTTTCTTT. Protein sequence: CASSSDGGEAFF.

The chain combines TRBV18 with TRBJ1-2; D possibly corresponds to TRBD1 (5 bases). Germline V gene data show CDR1 as KGHSH and CDR2 as LQKENI. This CDR3 is built from 14 residues. V lost 2 bases and J lost 8, with 15 bases in between. DNA of the CDR3: TGTGCCAGCTCACCAAGTCAAGGGGAAGGCGGCTACACCTTC. This translates into CASSPSQGEGGYTF.

V usage is TRBV27 and J usage is TRBJ2-7; 10 nucleotides match TRBD1. The length of the CDR3 is 16 residues. V was pared by 3 bases and J by 4 bases, with 9 bases of the junction left unmatched. Germline V gene lookup returns CDR1 MNHEY and CDR2 SMNVEV (reference sequence). The CDR3 sequence is CASSFRVGDRGYEQYF. CDR3 nucleotide sequence: TGTGCCAGCAGTTTCAGAGTAGGGGACAGGGGTTACGAGCAGTACTTC.

The CDR3 reads CASSISQESYQPQHF. Written as DNA, the CDR3 is TGTGCCAGTAGTATATCCCAGGAAAGCTATCAGCCCCAGCATTTT. This chain links TRBV19 with TRBJ1-5; no definite D call. The ends were cut back, 2 bases at V and 5 bases at J, with 13 bases in the middle. Germline V lookup: CDR1 LNHDA, CDR2 SQIVND (reference sequence). This CDR3 has 15 amino acids.

J is TRBJ2-5 and V is TRBV5-4; TRBD2 might be the D (5 bases). The germline V and J ends were trimmed by 4 bases and 2 bases, with 9 bases remaining between them. The CDR3 totals 13 residues. Germline CDR1 reads SGHNT; CDR2 reads YYREEE (reference sequence). The CDR3 here is CASSRSVQETQYF. The CDR3 nucleotides are TGTGCCAGCAGCCGTAGCGTACAAGAGACCCAGTACTTC.

V gene TRBV11-3 combines with J gene TRBJ2-3; 7 nucleotides line up with TRBD2. The CDR3 covers 19 residues. Germline-derived CDR1 and CDR2 are SGHNT and YENEEA. J gave up 0 bases and V 1 base, and 13 bases lay outside the gene matches. The DNA for the CDR3 is TGTGCCAGCAGCTTAGGCGCGGGAGCGATGGTGGAGAGCACAGATACGCAGTATTTT. This gives the protein CASSLGAGAMVESTDTQYF.

The chain joins TRBV11-2 to TRBJ2-2; D perhaps matches TRBD2 (5 bases). The CDR3 is 15 residues long. Germline V CDR1 and CDR2: SGHAT, FQNNGV. Trimming removed 4 bases from V and 2 bases from J, with 11 bases in between. The CDR3 DNA reads as TGTGCCAGCAGCTCCTTACGGGGAAACACCGGGGAGCTGTTTTTT. Translated, it gives CASSSLRGNTGELFF.

The chain combines TRBV5-6 with TRBJ2-7, with D perhaps TRBD1 (6 bases). The ends were cut back, 0 bases at V and 7 bases at J, with 17 bases in the middle. This CDR3 region has 15 residues. The V gene's germline CDR1 is SGHDT and CDR2 YYEEEE. This CDR3 reads CASSLEVGAYQEQYF. Written as DNA, the CDR3 is TGTGCCAGCAGCTTGGAAGTGGGGGCTTATCAAGAGCAGTACTTC.

J is TRBJ2-1 and V is TRBV12-5, with D maybe TRBD2 (6 bases). From germline, CDR1 is LGHNT and CDR2 FRNRAP. The ends were cut back, 2 bases at V and 8 bases at J, with 10 bases in the middle. The CDR3 totals 13 residues. CDR3 sequence: CASGLFSGDEQFF. Here the CDR3 DNA reads TGTGCTAGTGGTTTGTTTTCGGGGGATGAGCAGTTCTTC.

The chain has TRBV5-4 and TRBJ1-2, with D tentatively TRBD1 (5 bases). Trimming left V 4 bases short and J 4 bases short, with 14 bases between. The CDR3 has 14 amino acids. From germline, CDR1 is SGHNT and CDR2 YYREEE (reference sequence). The CDR3 DNA follows: TGTGCCAGCAGCCTTCCCGGGCAGGGCTATGGCTACACCTTC. Protein sequence: CASSLPGQGYGYTF.

The genes are TRBV6-5 and TRBJ2-7; D is perhaps TRBD1 (6 bases). The CDR3 length is 12 residues. CDR1 MNHEY and CDR2 SVGAGI come from the germline V gene. The ends were cut back, 6 bases at V and 6 bases at J, with 12 bases in the middle. The CDR3 coding sequence is TGTGCCAGCAGGTTGACAGGAACCGAGCAGTACTTC. Amino acid sequence: CASRLTGTEQYF.

The J gene is TRBJ2-7, the V gene TRBV13; 11 nucleotides match TRBD2. From germline, CDR1 is PRHDT and CDR2 FYEKMQ (reference sequence). V dropped 2 bases and J dropped 4; count of bases not matched to a gene: 4. The CDR3 loop spans 15 amino acids. The DNA for the CDR3 is TGTGCCAGCAGCTTAACTAGCGGGGGATCTTACGAGCAGTACTTC. Its protein product is CASSLTSGGSYEQYF.

The chain recombines TRBV10-3 with TRBJ2-1; 12 bases map to TRBD2. J gave up 6 bases and V 2 bases, and 2 bases lay outside the gene matches. The V gene's germline CDR1 is ENHRY and CDR2 SYGVKD. The CDR3 is 15 residues long. The CDR3 loop is CAISEQTSGGNEQFF. The CDR3 DNA sequence: TGTGCCATCAGTGAGCAGACTAGCGGGGGCAATGAGCAGTTCTTC.

The V and J genes are TRBV5-1 and TRBJ2-1; maybe TRBD2 (5 bases). This CDR3 region has 12 residues. Trimming removed 1 base from V and 8 bases from J, with 7 bases in between. Germline CDR1 SGHRS, CDR2 YFSETQ. CDR3 protein: CASSLSGDEQFF. The CDR3 coding sequence is TGCGCCAGCAGCTTGTCCGGGGATGAGCAGTTCTTC.